These 22 T cell receptor beta chains were sequenced from one sample in a study of T-cell memory formation after mild COVID-19. MiXCR, run by TCRdb on the 5' RACE reads, gives a single entry per CDR3 protein. The sample holds roughly 200,000 distinct CDR3 sequences; more than 8% are singletons and the top ten take 3.5%. Sequencing input: PBMCs or a T cell subset sorted from them (not recorded which). These receptors were obtained from a man between 18 and 35 years old who had mild COVID-19 (a few samples of this study predate the infection). Cell type and time point are not known.

Ten or more counts support this clonotype. The rearrangement joins TRBV7-2 to TRBJ2-1; a weak D match, TRBD2 (7 bases). Trimming cost V 5 bases and J 4 bases, with 15 bases left between them. Germline CDR1 reads SGHTA; CDR2 reads FQGNSA. CDR3 length: 15 amino acids. Here the CDR3 DNA reads TGTGCCAGCAGCCAAAGGGGGGGAAGATACAATGAGCAGTTCTTC. Protein product: CASSQRGGRYNEQFF.

V and J are TRBV29-1 and TRBJ1-5; the match to TRBD1 covers 10 bases. Germline CDR1 reads SQVTM; CDR2 reads ANQGSEA. With 7 bases clipped from V and 6 bases from J, the junction kept 9 bases outside the gene matches. The CDR3 totals 14 residues. The CDR3 protein is CSASGDRGSQPQHF. DNA for the CDR3: TGCAGCGCCTCCGGGGACAGGGGAAGTCAGCCCCAGCATTTT.

At least ten counts were recorded for this clonotype. This chain joins TRBV6-5 and TRBJ2-5, with D hard to call. CDR1 MNHEY and CDR2 SVGAGI come from the germline V gene. V gave up 6 bases and J gave up 2 bases, with 10 bases separating them. The CDR3 runs 13 residues. This CDR3 reads CASRRPTQETQYF. The CDR3 bases are TGTGCCAGCAGACGACCAACGCAAGAGACCCAGTACTTC.

This clonotype was detected many times. This sequence joins TRBV2 and TRBJ2-2; D not certain. The germline gives CDR1 SNHLY, CDR2 FYNNEI. This CDR3 has 14 amino acids. V was pared by 1 base and J by 4 bases, with 7 bases between. CDR3 in DNA: TGTGCCAGCAGTGAAGGCAGAGGCACCGGGGAGCTGTTTTTT. Amino acid sequence: CASSEGRGTGELFF.

This rearrangement joins TRBV15 to TRBJ2-1, with 7 bases matching TRBD1. In germline, CDR1 is LNHNV, CDR2 YYDKDF (reference sequence). V shed 8 bases and J 7 bases; nucleotides not matched to a gene: 11. The CDR3 is 14 residues long. DNA for the CDR3: TGTGCCACCTCTTATGGGGACAGCGTGAATGAGCAGTTCTTC. It encodes CATSYGDSVNEQFF.

This clonotype appeared a few times. The chain has TRBV5-4 and TRBJ2-7; D uncertain. Trimming pared 5 bases from V and 2 bases from J, leaving 14 bases between. CDR3 length: 14 amino acids. Germline V gene lookup returns CDR1 SGHNT and CDR2 YYREEE (reference sequence). The CDR3 loop reads CASSPRSEAYEQYF. The CDR3 coding sequence is TGTGCCAGCAGTCCCCGATCTGAGGCCTACGAGCAGTACTTC.

This chain's CDR3 is CSARRARGQNIQYF. CDR3 nucleotides: TGCAGTGCCCGGAGGGCCAGGGGCCAAAACATTCAGTACTTC. J is TRBJ2-4 and V is TRBV20-1; D could derive from TRBD1 or TRBD2 (6 bases each). The V end was cut by 6 bases, the J end by 5 bases, with 17 bases between. Germline loops: CDR1 DFQATT, CDR2 SNEGSKA (reference sequence). This CDR3 spans 14 amino acids.

This clonotype was seen a single time. A single base separates this from a much larger clone, so it may be a read error. J is TRBJ1-5 and V is TRBV18, with TRBD1 matching 11 bases. From germline, CDR1 is KGHSH and CDR2 LQKENI. The CDR3 length is 15 residues. CDR3 region: CASSGTGGGNQRQHF. The CDR3 region has the DNA TGTGCCAGCTCAGGGACAGGGGGAGGCAATCAGCGCCAGCATTTT.

The chain couples TRBV2 to TRBJ2-5; D might be TRBD1 or TRBD2, each matching 6 bases. The V end was cut by 8 bases, the J end by 5 bases, with 15 bases between. CDR1 and CDR2 from the germline V gene are SNHLY and FYNNEI. CDR3 length equals 13 residues. CDR3 nucleotide sequence: TGTGCCAGCGAGAGGGGGGCCCAGGAGACCCAGTACTTC. Protein product: CASERGAQETQYF.

This clonotype was counted once. The chain has TRBV6-6 and TRBJ1-2, with D uncertain. V was shortened by 5 bases and J by 4 bases, with 17 bases between the two germline ends. CDR3 length equals 15 residues. Looked up from germline, CDR1 is MNHNY and CDR2 is SVGAGI (reference sequence). The CDR3 DNA is TGTGCCAGCAGTCTTTCTCCTCAGAGAAGCTATGGCTACACCTTC. Translated: CASSLSPQRSYGYTF.

This clonotype was counted only a few times. This chain joins TRBV5-6 and TRBJ1-1; tentative D call: TRBD1 (6 bases). Trimming removed 0 bases from V and 4 bases from J, with 10 bases in between. The CDR3 loop spans 14 amino acids. Germline V gene sequence: CDR1 SGHDT, CDR2 YYEEEE. The DNA for the CDR3 is TGTGCCAGCAGCTTGGGTCAACAGGGCACTGAAGCTTTCTTT. It codes for CASSLGQQGTEAFF.

This clonotype has a handful of counts. V gene TRBV24-1 combines with J gene TRBJ2-3; D is possibly TRBD1 or TRBD2 (7 bases each). The CDR3 totals 15 residues. Germline V gene sequence: CDR1 KGHDR, CDR2 SFDVKD. V lost 9 bases, J lost 1 base, and 16 bases lay in between. The CDR3 sequence: CATSHGGTGTDTQYF. The CDR3 DNA reads TGTGCCACCTCCCACGGGGGGACAGGCACAGATACGCAGTATTTT.

This chain uses TRBV28 with TRBJ1-2, with D perhaps matching TRBD1 (5 bases). From germline, CDR1 is MDHEN and CDR2 SYDVKM. V lost 3 bases and J lost 3, with 17 bases in between. The length of the CDR3 is 16 residues. The CDR3 spells CASSFQGFRLDYGYTF. DNA of the CDR3: TGTGCCAGCAGTTTTCAGGGTTTTAGACTAGACTATGGCTACACCTTC.

This clonotype was found many times. The V and J genes are TRBV28 and TRBJ1-2; TRBD1 is a possible D gene (5 bases). The V end lost 3 bases, the J end lost 4 bases, and 15 bases lay between the germline ends. There are 15 residues in the CDR3. Germline CDR1 MDHEN, CDR2 SYDVKM. CDR3 amino acids: CASSFSGRWSYGYTF. The CDR3 DNA is TGTGCCAGCAGTTTTTCAGGGCGATGGAGCTATGGCTACACCTTC.

This clonotype was found a few times. The chain carries TRBV12-3 or TRBV12-4 and TRBJ1-5; 7 bases are a match to TRBD1. With 6 bases clipped from V and 5 bases from J, the junction kept 10 bases outside the gene matches. The CDR3 consists of 15 residues. Here the CDR3 DNA reads TGTGCCAGCAGCCGAAATCAGGGGGGGGATCAGCCCCAGCATTTT. This translates into CASSRNQGGDQPQHF.

This clonotype showed up just once. The chain couples TRBV9 to TRBJ2-1, with D uncertain. V was clipped by 0 bases and J by 6 bases, with 16 bases between them. In germline, CDR1 is SGDLS, CDR2 YYNGEE. The CDR3 covers 16 residues. For the CDR3, the DNA is TGTGCCAGCAGCGTAGAGGCAATCGGGTGGGGCAATGAGCAGTTCTTC. Its translation is CASSVEAIGWGNEQFF. The full variable domain, in which reference TRBV9 and TRBJ2-1 provide the parts outside the CDR3, is DSGVTQTPKHLITATGQRVTLRCSPRSGDLSVYWYQQSLDQGLQFLIQYYNGEERAKGNILERFSAQQFPDLHSELNLSSLELGDSALYFCASSVEAIGWGNEQFFGPGTRLTVL.

In this sample, this clonotype turned up many times. J is TRBJ2-7 and V is TRBV5-1, with D perhaps TRBD1 (6 bases). Germline CDR1 and CDR2: SGHRS and YFSETQ. The length of the CDR3 is 13 residues. V lost 8 bases to trimming and J lost 5 bases, with 17 bases between them. CDR3 DNA: TGCGCCAGTACAAGAAGCAGGGGACACGAGCAGTACTTC. It yields the protein CASTRSRGHEQYF.

This clonotype was counted ten times or more. This chain joins TRBV9 and TRBJ1-4, with TRBD1 identical over 7 bases. Germline V lookup: CDR1 SGDLS, CDR2 YYNGEE. J was trimmed by 8 bases and V by 3 bases; bases with no gene match: 4. This CDR3 has 13 amino acids. The CDR3 is CASSGQGGEKLFF. As DNA, the CDR3 is TGTGCCAGCAGCGGACAGGGCGGCGAAAAACTGTTTTTT.

This clonotype was detected ten times or more. This chain joins TRBV6-5 and TRBJ2-7; 9 nucleotides line up with TRBD1. The CDR3 has 16 residues. V gave up 2 bases and J gave up 5 bases; unmatched junction bases: 10. Per the germline V gene, CDR1 is MNHEY and CDR2 is SVGAGI. CDR3 protein: CASSYNSGTGMNEQYF. The CDR3 nucleotides read TGTGCCAGCAGTTACAACTCGGGGACAGGGATGAACGAGCAGTACTTC.

This sequence joins TRBV18 and TRBJ1-3; 11 bases are shared with TRBD1. The CDR3 is 15 amino acids. Trimming removed 3 bases from V and 2 bases from J; junction bases left unmatched: 0. Germline loops: CDR1 KGHSH, CDR2 LQKENI. The CDR3 nucleotides are TGTGCCAGCTCACCGGACAGGGGGCCTGGAAACACCATATATTTT. This translates into CASSPDRGPGNTIYF.

In its sample, this clonotype was seen many times. The V gene is TRBV20-1, the J gene TRBJ2-3, with D unresolved. The CDR3 loop spans 15 amino acids. Trimming left V 1 base short and J 1 base short, with 12 bases between. The V gene's germline CDR1 is DFQATT and CDR2 SNEGSKA (reference sequence). CDR3 protein: CSARAPGTGTDTQYF. CDR3 DNA: TGCAGTGCTAGAGCCCCGGGTACAGGCACAGATACGCAGTATTTT.

The chain joins TRBV6-4 to TRBJ2-7; 7 bases are a match to TRBD1. Germline V gene lookup returns CDR1 MRHNA and CDR2 SNTAGT. V gave up 6 bases and J gave up 4 bases; unmatched junction bases: 18. The CDR3 is made up of 17 amino acids. CDR3 sequence reads: CASSRRGIRDRMYEQYF. In DNA, the CDR3 is TGTGCCAGCAGCCGCAGAGGGATTCGGGACAGAATGTACGAGCAGTACTTC.